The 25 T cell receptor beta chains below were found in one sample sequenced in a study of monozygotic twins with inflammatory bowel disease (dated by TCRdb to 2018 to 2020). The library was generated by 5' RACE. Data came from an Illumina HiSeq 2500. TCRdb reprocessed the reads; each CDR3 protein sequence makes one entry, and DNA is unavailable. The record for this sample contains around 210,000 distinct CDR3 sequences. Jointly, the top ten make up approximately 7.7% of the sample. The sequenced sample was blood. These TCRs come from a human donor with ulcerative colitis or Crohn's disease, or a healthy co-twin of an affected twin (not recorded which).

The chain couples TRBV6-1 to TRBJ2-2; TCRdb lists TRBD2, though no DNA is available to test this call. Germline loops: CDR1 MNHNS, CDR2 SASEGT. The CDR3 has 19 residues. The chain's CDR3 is CASTRSAASGGVNTGELFF.

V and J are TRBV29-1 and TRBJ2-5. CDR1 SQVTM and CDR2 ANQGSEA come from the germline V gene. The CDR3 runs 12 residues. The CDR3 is CSVEGLEETQYF.

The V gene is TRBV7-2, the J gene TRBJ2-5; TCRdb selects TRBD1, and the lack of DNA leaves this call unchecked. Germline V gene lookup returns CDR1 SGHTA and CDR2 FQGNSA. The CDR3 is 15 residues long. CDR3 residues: CASSLPGGRGETQYF.

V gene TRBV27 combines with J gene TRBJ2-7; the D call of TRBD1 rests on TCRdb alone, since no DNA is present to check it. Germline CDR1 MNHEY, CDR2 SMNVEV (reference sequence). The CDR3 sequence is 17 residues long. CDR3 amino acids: CASSSYPGTVSSYEQYF.

The CDR3 protein is CASKTAGSSYEQYF. This chain links TRBV12-3 or TRBV12-4 with TRBJ2-7. The CDR3 covers 14 residues.

This chain's CDR3 is CSILRGAETQYF. The gene calls are TRBV29-1 and TRBJ2-5; there is no DNA to check the TCRdb D call of TRBD1. The CDR3 has 12 amino acids. The germline V gene has CDR1 SQVTM and CDR2 ANQGSEA.

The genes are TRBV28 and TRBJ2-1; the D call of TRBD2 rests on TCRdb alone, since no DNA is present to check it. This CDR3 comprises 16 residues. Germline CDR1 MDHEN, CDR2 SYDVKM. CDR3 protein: CASSLLWTSGSVEQFF.

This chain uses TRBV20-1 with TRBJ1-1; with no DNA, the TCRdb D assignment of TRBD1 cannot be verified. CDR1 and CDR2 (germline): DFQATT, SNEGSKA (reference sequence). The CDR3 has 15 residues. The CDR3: CSARPPTGTDGSAFF.

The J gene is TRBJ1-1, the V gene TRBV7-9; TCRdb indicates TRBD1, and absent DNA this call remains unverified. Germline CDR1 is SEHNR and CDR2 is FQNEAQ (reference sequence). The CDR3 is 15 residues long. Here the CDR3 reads CASSLVGGLGTEAFF.

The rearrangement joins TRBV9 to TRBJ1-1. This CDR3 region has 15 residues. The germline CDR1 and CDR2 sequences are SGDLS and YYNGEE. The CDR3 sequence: CASSPRGTENTEAFF.

CDR3 region: CASSYRDRGATIYF. The rearrangement joins TRBV6-5 to TRBJ1-3; TCRdb reports TRBD1, a call that lacks DNA to check it against. Germline loops: CDR1 MNHEY, CDR2 SVGAGI. CDR3 length equals 14 residues.

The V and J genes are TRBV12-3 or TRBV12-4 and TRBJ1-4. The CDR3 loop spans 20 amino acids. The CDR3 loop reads CASSFYMRGRVPGANEKLFF.

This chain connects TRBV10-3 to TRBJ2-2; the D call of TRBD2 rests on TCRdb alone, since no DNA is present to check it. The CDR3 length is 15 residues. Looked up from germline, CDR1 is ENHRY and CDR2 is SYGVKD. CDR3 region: CAISDAGSNTGELFF.

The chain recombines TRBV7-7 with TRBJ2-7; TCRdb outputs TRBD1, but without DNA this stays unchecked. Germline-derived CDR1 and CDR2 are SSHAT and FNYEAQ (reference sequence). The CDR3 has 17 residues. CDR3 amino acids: CASSSGTGVNGAYEQYF.

The CDR3 spells CASRMTGDTEAFF. The genes are TRBV6-5 and TRBJ1-1; lacking DNA, the TRBD1 call made by TCRdb goes unchecked. The CDR3 spans 13 residues. Germline CDR1 reads MNHEY; CDR2 reads SVGAGI.

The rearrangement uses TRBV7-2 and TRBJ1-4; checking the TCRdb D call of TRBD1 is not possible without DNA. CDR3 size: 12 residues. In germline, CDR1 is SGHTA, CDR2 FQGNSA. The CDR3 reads CASSLATGQLFF. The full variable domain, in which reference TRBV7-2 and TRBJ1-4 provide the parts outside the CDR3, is GAGVSQSPSNKVTEKGKDVELRCDPISGHTALYWYRQSLGQGLEFLIYFQGNSAPDKSGLPSDRFSAERTGGSVSTLTIQRTQQEDSAVYLCASSLATGQLFFGSGTQLSVL.

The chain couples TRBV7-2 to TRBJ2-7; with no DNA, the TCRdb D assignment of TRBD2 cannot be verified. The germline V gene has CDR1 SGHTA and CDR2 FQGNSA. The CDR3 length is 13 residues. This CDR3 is CASSFSQIYEQYF.

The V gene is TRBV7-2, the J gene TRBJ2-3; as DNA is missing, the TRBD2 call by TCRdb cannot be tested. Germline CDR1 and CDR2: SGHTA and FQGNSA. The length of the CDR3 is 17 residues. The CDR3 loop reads CASSPRSASGVLDTQYF.

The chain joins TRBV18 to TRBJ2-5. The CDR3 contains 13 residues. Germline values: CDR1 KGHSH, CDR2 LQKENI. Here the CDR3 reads CASSPDQEETQYF.

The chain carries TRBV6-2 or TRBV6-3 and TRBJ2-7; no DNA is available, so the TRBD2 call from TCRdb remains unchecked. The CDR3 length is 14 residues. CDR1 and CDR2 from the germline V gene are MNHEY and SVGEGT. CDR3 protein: CASSYLAESYEQYF.

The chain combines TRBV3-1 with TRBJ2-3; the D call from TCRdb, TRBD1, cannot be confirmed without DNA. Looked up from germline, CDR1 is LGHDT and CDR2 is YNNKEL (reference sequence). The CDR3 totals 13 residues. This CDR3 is CASSHPWGDTQYF.

CDR3: CASSLVVGGARHTGELFF. This chain links TRBV11-1 with TRBJ2-2; TCRdb calls TRBD1, which cannot be checked without DNA. This CDR3 contains 18 residues. Germline CDR1 is SGHAT and CDR2 is FQDESV (reference sequence).

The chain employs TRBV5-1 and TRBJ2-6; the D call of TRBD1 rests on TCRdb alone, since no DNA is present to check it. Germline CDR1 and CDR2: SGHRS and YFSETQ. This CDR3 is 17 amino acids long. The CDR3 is CATRQGASVSGANVLTF.

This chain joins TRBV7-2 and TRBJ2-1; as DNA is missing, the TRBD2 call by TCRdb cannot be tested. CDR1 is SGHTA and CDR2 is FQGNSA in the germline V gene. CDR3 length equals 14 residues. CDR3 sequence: CASSPGTSVNEQFF.

The CDR3 loop reads CASTWVGGNYEQYF. The rearrangement uses TRBV28 and TRBJ2-7; TCRdb returns TRBD1, unconfirmable since there is no DNA. CDR3 length: 14 residues. The germline V gene encodes CDR1 MDHEN and CDR2 SYDVKM.